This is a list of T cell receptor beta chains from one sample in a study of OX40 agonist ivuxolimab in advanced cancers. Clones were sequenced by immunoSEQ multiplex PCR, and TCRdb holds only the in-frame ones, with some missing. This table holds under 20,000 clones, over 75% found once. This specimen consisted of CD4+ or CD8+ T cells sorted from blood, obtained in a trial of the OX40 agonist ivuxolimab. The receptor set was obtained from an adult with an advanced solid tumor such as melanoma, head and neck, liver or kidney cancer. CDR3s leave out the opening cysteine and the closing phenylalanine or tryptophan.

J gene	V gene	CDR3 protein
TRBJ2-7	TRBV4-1	ASSQAVGGTYEQY
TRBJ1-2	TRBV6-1	ASTPELDYGYT
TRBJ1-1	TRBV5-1	ASSFRNFGEPEAF
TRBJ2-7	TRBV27	ASSLKFGTSGKSSYEQY
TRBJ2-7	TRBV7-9	ASSSVPFGEQY
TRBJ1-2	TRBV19	ASSLSRPSGYT
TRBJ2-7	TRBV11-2	ASSPFPGRTSYEQY
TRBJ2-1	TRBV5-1	ASSAWTGGPQVSYNEQF
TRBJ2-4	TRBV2	ASSERSLAKNIQY
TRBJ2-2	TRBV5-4	ASSFGINTGELF
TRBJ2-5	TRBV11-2	ASSLDPGARETQY
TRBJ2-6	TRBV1	TSSPLPGQGLSGANVLT
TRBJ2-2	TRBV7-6	ASSPVGGIGTGELF
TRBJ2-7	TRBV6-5	ASRSDRGSYEQY
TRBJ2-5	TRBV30	AWSARRGSETQY
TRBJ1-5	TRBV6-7	ASSYRHWNQPQH